This T cell receptor beta chain derives from a study of cytomegalovirus exposure and HLA in healthy donors. PCR used 60 Vbeta primers and 13 Jbeta primers. Sequencing used immunoSEQ multiplex PCR; TCRdb keeps in-frame clones, though not all of them. In the table there are around 170,000 clones, 82% of which are singletons. This CDR3 contains 14 residues. Germline CDR1 is SNHLY and CDR2 is FYNNEI. Between the trimmed V and J ends, which lost 11 bases and 0 bases, there was a span of 17 bases. Source material: PBMCs. The rearrangement joins TRBV2 to TRBJ2-7; possibly TRBD1 for D (5 bases). This TCR was sampled from a man between 40 and 49 years old in good health and CMV-seronegative. For the CDR3, the DNA is TGTGCCGGGCGCTCGTGGGGCATCTCCTACGAGCAGTACTTC. Amino acid sequence: CAGRSWGISYEQYF.